The present T cell receptor beta chain was sequenced within a study of technical replicates of blood from several donors. The germline gives CDR1 MNHNY, CDR2 SVGAGI (reference sequence). The CDR3 is 13 residues long. Trimming took 2 bases from V and 3 from J, leaving 7 bases between them. Profiling relied on immunoSEQ multiplex PCR, and the TCRdb table lists in-frame clones only, not all of them. The sample lists 60,000 to 65,000 clones, 80% to 90% occurring once. The sample was PBMCs. The receptor was isolated from a human donor in good health. Some clones in this sample may be carry-over from other donors' samples. The genes are TRBV6-6 and TRBJ1-2, with D unresolved. The CDR3 nucleotides read TGTGCCAGCAGTTACGGCAGCGACTATGGCTACACCTTC. Translated, it gives CASSYGSDYGYTF.